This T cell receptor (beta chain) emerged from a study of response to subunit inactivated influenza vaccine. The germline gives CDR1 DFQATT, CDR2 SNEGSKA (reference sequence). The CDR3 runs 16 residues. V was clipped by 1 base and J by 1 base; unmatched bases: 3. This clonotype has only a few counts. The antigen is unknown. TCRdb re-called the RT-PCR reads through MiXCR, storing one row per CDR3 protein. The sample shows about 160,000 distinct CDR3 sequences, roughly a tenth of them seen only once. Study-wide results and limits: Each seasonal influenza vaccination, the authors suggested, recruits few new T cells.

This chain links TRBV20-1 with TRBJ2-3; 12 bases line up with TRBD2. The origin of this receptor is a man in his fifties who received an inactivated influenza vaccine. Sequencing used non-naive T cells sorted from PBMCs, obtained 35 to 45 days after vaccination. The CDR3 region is CSARGSSGRGTDTQYF. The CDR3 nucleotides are TGCAGTGCTAGAGGATCTAGCGGGAGGGGCACAGATACGCAGTATTTT.